The entry that follows covers one T cell receptor (beta chain) sequence. The data are from a study of blood T cell repertoires in COVID-19. Study details: Both acute and convalescent COVID-19 samples were obtained from the United States, Italy and Spain.

Participants were aged 18 to 89 years, lived in 20 to 30 US areas, and enrolled virtually. The study counted Cohort 3 donors as recovered given two negative PCRs, clearance, or symptom resolution. Per the germline V gene, CDR1 is MNHEY and CDR2 is SVGEGT. V gave up 0 bases and J gave up 5 bases; unmatched junction bases: 11. This CDR3 contains 18 residues. Original handling: Reference gene primers were amplified, and this amplification served to estimate nucleated cell counts. Method: immunoSEQ multiplex PCR; TCRdb's copy keeps in-frame clones and lacks some. Clone size and V and J calls were adopted from that table, with D and trimming inferred from the DNA. The sample lists 250,000 to 350,000 clones, 80% to 90% occurring once.

The sample taken for sequencing was PBMCs or T cells enriched from blood (not recorded which). The rearrangement joins TRBV6-2 or TRBV6-3 to TRBJ2-7, with 12 positions matching TRBD2. This receptor was taken from a woman aged 25 to 39 who had recovered from COVID-19. The CDR3: CASSYSGRRLAGVDEQYF. CDR3 in DNA: TGTGCCAGCAGTTACTCTGGGCGGCGACTAGCGGGAGTTGACGAGCAGTACTTC.